The 11 T cell receptor beta chains listed next were all sequenced from one sample in a study of blood T cells in healthy people across ages (dated by TCRdb to about 2015). Receptor libraries were prepared by 5' RACE. Reads for this sample came from an Illumina HiSeq 2500. A second PCR of roughly 6 to 11 cycles was performed with a sample-barcoded 5' primer and a J-beta primer mix. TCRdb reprocessing: public reads trimmed at Q25 with fastp, clones called with MiXCR, in-frame beta chains kept. Rows are unified per CDR3 protein, each entry keeping the most common DNA and genes. The sample yields around 870,000 distinct CDR3 sequences; around 30% were counted once. The biggest ten clones account for 15% to 20% of the sample. Material for sequencing was blood. The source of these receptors is a woman over 75 in good health.

A word on this clonotype: A read error may be the cause here, since a much bigger clone is one base away. The chain recombines TRBV9 with TRBJ2-5, with 10 positions matching TRBD2. V was pared by 5 bases and J by 11 bases, with 15 bases of the junction left unmatched. The CDR3 is made up of 15 amino acids. Germline V gene data show CDR1 as SGDLS and CDR2 as YYNGEE. CDR3 protein: CASSVLAGPRDEQYF. The CDR3 DNA reads as TGTGCCAGCAGTGTACTAGCGGGGCCCCGGGATGAGCAGTACTTC.

The chain recombines TRBV30 with TRBJ1-1; D remains ambiguous. The CDR3 totals 11 residues. V gave up 4 bases and J gave up 1 base, with 4 bases separating them. Germline V gene data show CDR1 as GTSNPN and CDR2 as SVGIG (reference sequence). The DNA for the CDR3 is TGTGCCTGGATTGAGAACACTGAAGCTTTCTTT. It is translated as CAWIENTEAFF.

The V gene is TRBV20-1, the J gene TRBJ2-5; possible D gene TRBD2, 6 bases. CDR3 size: 11 residues. V gave up 8 bases and J gave up 4 bases, with 11 bases separating them. CDR1 DFQATT and CDR2 SNEGSKA come from the germline V gene (reference sequence). CDR3 nucleotides: TGCAGTAAGGAGGGAGGAGAGACCCAGTACTTC. Translated, it gives CSKEGGETQYF.

To note about this clonotype: This sequence may be a read error, since a much larger clone differs from it by one base. V usage is TRBV5-1 and J usage is TRBJ2-3; 10 bases line up with TRBD1. This CDR3 is 15 amino acids long. Germline lookup yields CDR1 SGHRS and CDR2 YFSETQ. For the CDR3, the DNA is TGCGCCAGCAGCTTGGGGGGACAGGGGTCAGATACGCGGTATTTT. Amino acid sequence: CASSLGGQGSDTRYF. Supplemented by reference TRBV5-1 and TRBJ2-3, the full variable domain reads KAGVTQTPRYLIKTRGQQVTLSCSPISGHRSVSWYQQTPGQGLQFLFEYFSETQRNKGNFPGRFSGRQFSNSRSEMNVSTLELGDSALYLCASSLGGQGSDTRYFGPGTRLTVL.

The table lists this clonotype with many counts. V and J are TRBV12-3 or TRBV12-4 and TRBJ2-5; unclear D gene. The CDR3 loop spans 13 amino acids. The ends were cut back, 5 bases at V and 3 bases at J, with 10 bases in the middle. The CDR3 loop is CASSDSREETQYF. CDR3 DNA: TGTGCCAGCAGTGATTCGAGAGAAGAGACCCAGTACTTC.

The table lists this clonotype with a few counts. The V call is TRBV20-1, the J call TRBJ2-1; TRBD2 aligns across 11 bases. The germline CDR1 and CDR2 sequences are DFQATT and SNEGSKA (reference sequence). The CDR3 runs 15 residues. V shed 5 bases, J shed 9 bases, and the junction held 12 bases outside the gene matches. As DNA, the CDR3 is TGCAGTGCTGCGAATAGCGGGGGGGCATTTATTGAGCAGTTCTTC. This translates into CSAANSGGAFIEQFF.

The genes are TRBV7-9 and TRBJ1-6, with D hard to call. V lost 1 base and J 7 bases, leaving 8 bases between the germline ends. There are 14 residues in the CDR3. The germline V gene encodes CDR1 SEHNR and CDR2 FQNEAQ (reference sequence). CDR3 DNA sequence: TGTGCCAGCAGCTTAGAACACCAAAATTCACCCCTCCACTTT. Translation gives CASSLEHQNSPLHF.

This clonotype has only a few counts. The chain employs TRBV20-1 and TRBJ1-4; 11 bases map to TRBD1. CDR3 length equals 14 residues. CDR1 DFQATT and CDR2 SNEGSKA come from the germline V gene (reference sequence). J lost 8 bases, V lost 3 bases, and 5 bases had no gene match. The CDR3 region has the DNA TGCAGTGCTAGCGGGACAGGGGGTCACGAAAAACTGTTTTTT. It translates to CSASGTGGHEKLFF.

With respect to this clonotype: In this CDR3 the conserved last residue, phenylalanine or tryptophan, is missing, so a read error is likely. This chain joins TRBV12-3 or TRBV12-4 and TRBJ2-3, with D hard to call. V lost 7 bases to trimming and J lost 5 bases, with 19 bases between them. CDR3 length equals 15 residues. CDR3 nucleotides: TGTGCCAGCACCCTCGGTCCAGGAACCGGAGATACGCAGTATTCT. The encoded protein is CASTLGPGTGDTQYS.

This chain links TRBV6-2 or TRBV6-3 with TRBJ1-1; 7 bases are shared with TRBD1. Germline assignment: CDR1 MNHEY and CDR2 SVGEGT. V shed 7 bases, J shed 4 bases, and the junction held 12 bases outside the gene matches. CDR3 size: 15 residues. The CDR3 protein is CASTYKLGQITEAFF. DNA of the CDR3: TGTGCCAGCACCTATAAACTGGGACAGATCACTGAAGCTTTCTTT.

This clonotype was observed many times. The chain combines TRBV20-1 with TRBJ2-6, with no clear D. The CDR3 runs to 15 residues. CDR1 and CDR2 from the germline V gene are DFQATT and SNEGSKA (reference sequence). The germline V and J ends were trimmed by 5 bases and 0 bases, with 11 bases remaining between them. CDR3 nucleotide sequence: TGCAGTGCTCCCAGCCCTAGCTCTGGGGCCAACGTCCTGACTTTC. Its protein is CSAPSPSSGANVLTF.